These T cell receptor beta chains were read from a single sample in a study of blood T cell repertoires in COVID-19. The assay was immunoSEQ multiplex PCR, and TCRdb's table has in-frame clones only and misses some. The sample shows 350,000 to 450,000 clones, around nine tenths of them seen only once. The sequencing input was peripheral blood. All receptors come from a woman in her thirties or forties with COVID-19, enrolled during active disease. Both conserved end residues are part of each CDR3.

v_call	j_call	cdr3_aa
TRBV4-1	TRBJ1-4	CASSQELQSNEKLFF
TRBV19	TRBJ1-1	CASSPDGYRVTEAFF
TRBV7-2	TRBJ1-1	CASSLAVGAHEAFF
TRBV28	TRBJ1-1	CASSLRDRGKYAEAFF
TRBV12-3/TRBV12-4	TRBJ2-1	CASSLLAGGEQFF
TRBV7-2	TRBJ1-3	CASSLGVPGNTIYF
TRBV19	TRBJ1-5	CASSIWDRVSRSNQPQHF
TRBV5-1	TRBJ2-1	CASSSDGSSYNEQFF
TRBV27	TRBJ1-2	CASSLSGGGYGYTF
TRBV28	TRBJ1-1	CASSYMGALTEAFF
TRBV28	TRBJ2-7	CASRPGTDPYEQYF
TRBV3-1/TRBV3-2	TRBJ1-6	CASSQGTGVYNSPLHF
TRBV6-5	TRBJ2-2	CASIPWREPGELFF
TRBV18	TRBJ1-1	CASSLRTGMNTEAFF
TRBV21-1	TRBJ1-5	CASSIPWRSNQPQHF
TRBV19	TRBJ2-1	CASSILGGEGEQFF
TRBV25-1	TRBJ1-3	CASSGYRAGSGNTIYF
TRBV7-8	TRBJ2-1	CASSLTGTGGSRPYNEQFF
TRBV27	TRBJ2-3	CASSFKDRGLDTQYF
TRBV9	TRBJ1-3	CASSVGHLSSGNTIYF
TRBV7-6	TRBJ1-4	CASSFRQRTETNEKLFF
TRBV11-2	TRBJ1-2	CASSLASANYGYTF
TRBV5-1	TRBJ1-2	CASSLLGTGDGYTF
TRBV18	TRBJ2-2	CASSSDRGRTGELFF
TRBV7-3	TRBJ1-1	CASSVTGGGTEAFF
TRBV11-2	TRBJ2-7	CASSFGTGISYEQYF
TRBV27	TRBJ2-5	CASSLYGIGAQETQYF
TRBV7-6	TRBJ1-4	CASSAQTPLKRNEKLFF
TRBV28	TRBJ1-4	CASRPTGVSNEKLFF
TRBV6-6	TRBJ2-7	CASSGDRTIYEQYF
TRBV4-1	TRBJ2-1	CASSQERLAGVLEQFF
TRBV7-9	TRBJ1-4	CASSPGTGSRGTTF
TRBV7-8	TRBJ1-1	CASSLVIVGGGTEAFF
TRBV9	TRBJ1-2	CASSALQGARTLGYTF
TRBV14	TRBJ2-3	CASSRGQGESTDTQYF
TRBV4-2	TRBJ2-7	CASSQRAGGTYEQYF